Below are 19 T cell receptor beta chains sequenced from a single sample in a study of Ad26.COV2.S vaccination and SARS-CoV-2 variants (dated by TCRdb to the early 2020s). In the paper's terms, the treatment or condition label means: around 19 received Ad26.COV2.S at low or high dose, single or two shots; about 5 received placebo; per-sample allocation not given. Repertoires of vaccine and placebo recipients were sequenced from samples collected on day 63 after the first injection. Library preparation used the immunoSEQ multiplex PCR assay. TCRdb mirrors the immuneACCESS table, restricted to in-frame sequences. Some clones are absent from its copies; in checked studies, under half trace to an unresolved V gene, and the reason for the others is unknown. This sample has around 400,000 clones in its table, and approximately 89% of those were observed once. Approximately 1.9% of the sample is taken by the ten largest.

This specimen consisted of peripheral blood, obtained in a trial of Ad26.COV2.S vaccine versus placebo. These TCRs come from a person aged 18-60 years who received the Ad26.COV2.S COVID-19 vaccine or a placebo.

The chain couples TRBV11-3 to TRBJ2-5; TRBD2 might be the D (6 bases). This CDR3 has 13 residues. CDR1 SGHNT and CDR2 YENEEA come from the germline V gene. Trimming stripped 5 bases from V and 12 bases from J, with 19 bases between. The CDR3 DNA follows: TGTGCCAGCAGCCTTGAAGGGGACTCCCTGAAGTACTTC. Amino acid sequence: CASSLEGDSLKYF. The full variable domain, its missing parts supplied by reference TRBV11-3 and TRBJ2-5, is EAGVVQSPRYKIIEKKQPVAFWCNPISGHNTLYWYLQNLGQGPELLIRYENEEAVDDSQLPKDRFSAERLKGVDSTLKIQPAELGDSAVYLCASSLEGDSLKYFGPGTRLLVL.

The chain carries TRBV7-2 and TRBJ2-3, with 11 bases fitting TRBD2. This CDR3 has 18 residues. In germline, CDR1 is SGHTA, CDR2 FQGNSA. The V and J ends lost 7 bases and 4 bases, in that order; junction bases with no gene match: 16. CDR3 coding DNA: TGTGCCAGCAAGTTGGGCGTTAGCGGGAGGGCCGGCGCAGATACGCAGTATTTT. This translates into CASKLGVSGRAGADTQYF.

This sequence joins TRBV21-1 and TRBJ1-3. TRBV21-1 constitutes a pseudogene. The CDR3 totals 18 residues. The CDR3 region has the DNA TGTGCCAGCAGCACACAGGAGGAAATCCTGGTAGCGGGAAACACCATATATTTT. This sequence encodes CASSTQEEILVAGNTIYF.

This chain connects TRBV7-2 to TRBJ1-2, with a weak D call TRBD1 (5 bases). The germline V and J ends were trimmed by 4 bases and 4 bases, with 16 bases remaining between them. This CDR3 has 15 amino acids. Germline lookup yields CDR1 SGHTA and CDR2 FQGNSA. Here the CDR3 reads CASSSLLGRGYGYTF. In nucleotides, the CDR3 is TGTGCCAGCAGCTCCCTCCTGGGAAGGGGCTATGGCTACACCTTC.

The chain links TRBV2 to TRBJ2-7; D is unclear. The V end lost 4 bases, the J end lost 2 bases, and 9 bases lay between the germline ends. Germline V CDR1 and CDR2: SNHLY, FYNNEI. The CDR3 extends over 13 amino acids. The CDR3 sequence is CASSVGLTYEQYF. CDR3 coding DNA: TGTGCCAGCAGTGTGGGTCTTACCTACGAGCAGTACTTC.

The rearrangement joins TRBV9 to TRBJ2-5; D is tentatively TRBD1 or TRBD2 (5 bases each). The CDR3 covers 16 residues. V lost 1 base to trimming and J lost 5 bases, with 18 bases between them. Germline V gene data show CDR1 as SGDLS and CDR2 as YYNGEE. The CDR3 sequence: CASSVWGRVRGETQYF. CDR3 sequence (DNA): TGTGCCAGCAGCGTATGGGGCAGGGTGAGGGGCGAGACCCAGTACTTC.

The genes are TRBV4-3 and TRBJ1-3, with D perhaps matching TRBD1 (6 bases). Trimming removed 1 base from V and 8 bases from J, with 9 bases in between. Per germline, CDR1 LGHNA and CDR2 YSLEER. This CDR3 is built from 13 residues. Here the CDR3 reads CASSQVRGDTIYF. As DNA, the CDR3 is TGCGCCAGCAGCCAAGTCAGGGGTGACACCATATATTTT.

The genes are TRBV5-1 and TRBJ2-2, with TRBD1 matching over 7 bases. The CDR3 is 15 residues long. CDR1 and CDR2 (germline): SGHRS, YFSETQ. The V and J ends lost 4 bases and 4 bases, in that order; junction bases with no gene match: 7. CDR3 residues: CASSQGQPRTGELFF. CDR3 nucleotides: TGCGCCAGCAGCCAGGGACAGCCGCGCACCGGGGAGCTGTTTTTT.

The DNA for the CDR3 is TGCGCCAGCAGCTTTAATGGACAGGGGGGGCACGAGCAGTACTTC. As protein: CASSFNGQGGHEQYF. The chain couples TRBV5-1 to TRBJ2-7; TRBD1 agrees at 10 bases. The CDR3 is 15 residues long. CDR1 is SGHRS, CDR2 YFSETQ, per germline. V was clipped by 2 bases and J by 5 bases; unmatched bases: 7.

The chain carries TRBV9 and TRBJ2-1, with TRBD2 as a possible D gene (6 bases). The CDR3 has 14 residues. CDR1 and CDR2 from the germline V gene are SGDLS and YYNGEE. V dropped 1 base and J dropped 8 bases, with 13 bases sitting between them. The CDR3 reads CASSVLASEDEQFF. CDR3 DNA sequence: TGTGCCAGCAGCGTACTGGCTAGCGAAGATGAGCAGTTCTTC.

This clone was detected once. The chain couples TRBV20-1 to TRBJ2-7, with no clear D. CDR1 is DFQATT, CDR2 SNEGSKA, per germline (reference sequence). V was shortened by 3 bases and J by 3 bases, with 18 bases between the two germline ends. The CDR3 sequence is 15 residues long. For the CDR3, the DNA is TGCAGTGCTAGTGACCGTCACGGGTCCGGCTACGAGCAGTACTTC. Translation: CSASDRHGSGYEQYF.

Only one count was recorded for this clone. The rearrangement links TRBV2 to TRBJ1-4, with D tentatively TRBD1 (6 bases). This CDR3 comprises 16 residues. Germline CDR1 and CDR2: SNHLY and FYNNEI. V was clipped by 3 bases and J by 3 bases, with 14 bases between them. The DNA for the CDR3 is TGTGCCAGCAGTGAGGGGGAGGGGGTCGCTAATGAAAAACTGTTTTTT. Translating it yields CASSEGEGVANEKLFF. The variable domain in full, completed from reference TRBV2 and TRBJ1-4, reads EPEVTQTPSHQVTQMGQEVILRCVPISNHLYFYWYRQILGQKVEFLVSFYNNEISEKSEIFDDQFSVERPDGSNFTLKIRSTKLEDSAMYFCASSEGEGVANEKLFFGSGTQLSVL.

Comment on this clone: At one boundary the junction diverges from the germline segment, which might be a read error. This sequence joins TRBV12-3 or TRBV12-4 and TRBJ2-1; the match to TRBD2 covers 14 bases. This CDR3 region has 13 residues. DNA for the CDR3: TGTGCCAGCAGTTTAAGGACTAGCGGGAGGAACGTCTTC. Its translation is CASSLRTSGRNVF.

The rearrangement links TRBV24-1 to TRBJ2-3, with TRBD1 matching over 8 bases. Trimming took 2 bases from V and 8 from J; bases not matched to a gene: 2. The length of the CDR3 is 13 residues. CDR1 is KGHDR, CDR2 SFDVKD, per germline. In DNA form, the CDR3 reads TGTGCCACCAGTGATTACGACAGGGGTACGCAGTATTTT. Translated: CATSDYDRGTQYF.

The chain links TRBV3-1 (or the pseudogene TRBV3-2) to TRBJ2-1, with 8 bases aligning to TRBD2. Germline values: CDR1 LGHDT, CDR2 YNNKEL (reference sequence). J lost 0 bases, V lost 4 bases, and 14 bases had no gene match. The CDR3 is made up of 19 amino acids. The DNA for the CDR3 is TGTGCCAGCAGCCCCCTGGTAGCGGGATGGAGGAACTCCTACAATGAGCAGTTCTTC. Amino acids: CASSPLVAGWRNSYNEQFF.

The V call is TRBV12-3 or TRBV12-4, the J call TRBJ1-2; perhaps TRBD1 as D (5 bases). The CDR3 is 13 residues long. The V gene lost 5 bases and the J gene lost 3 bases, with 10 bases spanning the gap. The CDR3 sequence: CASSTGPYYGYTF. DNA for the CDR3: TGTGCCAGCAGTACGGGACCGTACTATGGCTACACCTTC.

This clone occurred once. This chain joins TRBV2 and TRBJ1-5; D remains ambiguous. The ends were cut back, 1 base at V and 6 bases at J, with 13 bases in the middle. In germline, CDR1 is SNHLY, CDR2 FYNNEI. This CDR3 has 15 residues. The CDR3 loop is CASSEGQALGQPQHF. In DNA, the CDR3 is TGTGCCAGCAGTGAAGGCCAGGCGTTGGGTCAGCCCCAGCATTTT.

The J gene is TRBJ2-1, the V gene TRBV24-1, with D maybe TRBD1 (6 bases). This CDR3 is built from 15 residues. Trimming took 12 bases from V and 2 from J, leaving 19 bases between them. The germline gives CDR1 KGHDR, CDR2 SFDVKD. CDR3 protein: CAPSSGQPPYNEQFF. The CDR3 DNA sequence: TGTGCCCCATCTTCGGGACAACCTCCCTACAATGAGCAGTTCTTC.

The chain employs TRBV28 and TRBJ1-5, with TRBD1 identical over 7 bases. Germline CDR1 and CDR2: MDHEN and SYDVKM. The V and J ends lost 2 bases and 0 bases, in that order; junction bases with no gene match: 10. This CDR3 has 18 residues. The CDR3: CASSLGSWTGNSNQPQHF. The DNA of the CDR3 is TGTGCCAGCAGTTTAGGTAGCTGGACAGGCAATAGCAATCAGCCCCAGCATTTT. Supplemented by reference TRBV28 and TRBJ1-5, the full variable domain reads DVKVTQSSRYLVKRTGEKVFLECVQDMDHENMFWYRQDPGLGLRLIYFSYDVKMKEKGDIPEGYSVSREKKERFSLILESASTNQTSMYLCASSLGSWTGNSNQPQHFGDGTRLSIL.